This record concerns one T cell receptor beta chain sequence. Trimming took off 3 bases at V and 1 base at J, with 15 bases between the two ends. The germline V gene has CDR1 MGHRA and CDR2 YSYEKL. The CDR3 runs to 16 residues. Sequencing relied on a cDNA template that was reverse transcribed from extracted RNA. Here immunoSEQ multiplex PCR was the method, and the copy in TCRdb shows in-frame clones only, minus some. The repertoire includes approximately 160,000 clones, around three fifths of them detected once, and more than 13% sits in the top ten. Treatment defined: oral pan-JAK inhibitor, 5-10 mg twice daily. The data are from a study of CD8+ T cells in alopecia areata.

The clonotype comes from a human donor with alopecia areata. The starting material was CD4+ T cells sorted from blood, obtained at week 24, from a patient treated with tofacitinib. The V call is TRBV4-1, the J call TRBJ1-1; D perhaps matches TRBD1 (5 bases). Here the CDR3 DNA reads TGCGCCAGCAGCCAGGTAACTACAACAGGGAACACTGAAGCTTTCTTT. It yields the protein CASSQVTTTGNTEAFF.